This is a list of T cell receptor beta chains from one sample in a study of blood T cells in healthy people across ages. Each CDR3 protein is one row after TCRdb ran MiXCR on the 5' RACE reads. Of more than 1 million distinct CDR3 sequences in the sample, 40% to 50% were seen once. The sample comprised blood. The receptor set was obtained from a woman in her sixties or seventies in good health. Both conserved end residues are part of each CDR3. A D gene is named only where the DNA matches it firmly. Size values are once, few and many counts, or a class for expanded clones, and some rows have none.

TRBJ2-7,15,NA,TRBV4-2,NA,CASSQDPAPRDEQYF,TGTGCCAGCAGCCAAGATCCGGCTCCCCGCGACGAGCAGTACTTC
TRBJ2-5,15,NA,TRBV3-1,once,CASSQGVKVMRTQYF,TGTGCCAGCAGCCAAGGGGTGAAGGTGATGAGGACCCAGTACTTC
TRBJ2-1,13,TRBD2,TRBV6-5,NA,CASSRGGTGEQFF,TGTGCCAGCAGTCGGGGGGGAACCGGTGAGCAGTTCTTC
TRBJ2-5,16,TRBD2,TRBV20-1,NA,CSARDSSRLAGETQYF,TGCAGTGCTAGAGATTCCTCTAGACTAGCGGGAGAGACCCAGTACTTC
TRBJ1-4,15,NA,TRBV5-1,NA,CASSPAGDKKEKLFF,TGCGCCAGCAGCCCCGCCGGGGACAAGAAAGAAAAACTGTTTTTT
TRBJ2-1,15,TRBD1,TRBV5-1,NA,CASSTHRGPYNEQFF,TGCGCCAGCAGCACACACAGGGGTCCCTACAATGAGCAGTTCTTC
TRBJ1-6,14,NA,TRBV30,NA,CALGPRGNNSPLHF,TGTGCCTTGGGCCCGAGGGGGAATAATTCACCCCTCCACTTT
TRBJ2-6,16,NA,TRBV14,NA,CASSQDQGVGANVLTF,TGTGCCAGCAGCCAAGATCAAGGGGTTGGGGCCAACGTCCTGACTTTC
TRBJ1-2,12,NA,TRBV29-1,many,CSVEDTDYGYTF,TGCAGCGTTGAAGATACGGATTATGGCTACACCTTC
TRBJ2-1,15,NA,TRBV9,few,CASSLLLEGYNEQFF,TGTGCCAGCAGCCTGCTACTCGAGGGATACAATGAGCAGTTCTTC
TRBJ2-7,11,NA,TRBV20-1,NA,CSARSVAEQYF,TGCAGTGCTAGATCAGTAGCCGAGCAGTACTTC
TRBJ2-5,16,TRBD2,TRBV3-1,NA,CASSQDLTSGTATQYF,TGTGCCAGCAGCCAAGATCTAACTAGCGGGACCGCGACCCAGTACTTC
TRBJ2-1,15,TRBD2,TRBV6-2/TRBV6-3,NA,CASSSLQREVSEQFF,TGTGCCAGCAGTTCCCTCCAGCGGGAGGTGAGTGAGCAGTTCTTC
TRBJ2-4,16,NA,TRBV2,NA,CASSRRADPAKNIQYF,TGTGCCAGCAGTCGACGGGCGGACCCGGCCAAAAACATTCAGTACTTC
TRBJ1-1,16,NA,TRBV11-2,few,CASSLRPGAVNTEAFF,TGTGCCAGCAGCTTACGACCGGGGGCCGTGAACACTGAAGCTTTCTTT
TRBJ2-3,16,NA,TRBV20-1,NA,CSATVGGGSGTDTQYF,TGCAGTGCTACAGTGGGTGGAGGGAGCGGCACAGATACGCAGTATTTT
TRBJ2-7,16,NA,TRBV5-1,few,CASSLAPGLRGDEQYF,TGCGCCAGCAGCTTGGCCCCGGGACTGAGAGGCGACGAGCAGTACTTC
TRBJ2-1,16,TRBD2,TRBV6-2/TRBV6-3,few,CASSYASGITYNEQFF,TGTGCCAGCAGTTATGCTAGCGGAATAACTTACAATGAGCAGTTCTTC
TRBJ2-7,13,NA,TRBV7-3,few,CASSQGWMYEQYF,TGTGCCAGCAGCCAGGGTTGGATGTACGAGCAGTACTTC
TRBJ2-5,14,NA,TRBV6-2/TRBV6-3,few,CASRPQWGAETQYF,TGTGCCAGCAGACCTCAATGGGGGGCGGAGACCCAGTACTTC
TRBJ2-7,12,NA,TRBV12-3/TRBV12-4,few,CASSSEIYEQYF,TGTGCCAGCAGTTCAGAGATCTACGAGCAGTACTTC
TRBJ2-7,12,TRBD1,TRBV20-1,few,CSAGDSPYEQYF,TGCAGTGCCGGGGACAGCCCCTACGAGCAGTACTTC
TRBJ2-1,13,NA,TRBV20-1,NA,CSARDPREMAQFF,TGCAGTGCTAGAGATCCCCGGGAAATGGCGCAGTTCTTC
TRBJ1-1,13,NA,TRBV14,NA,CASRSGLNTEAFF,TGTGCCAGCAGGTCGGGGCTGAACACTGAAGCTTTCTTT
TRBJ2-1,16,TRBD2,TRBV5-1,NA,CASSAPPSGGYNEQFF,TGCGCCAGCAGCGCTCCCCCTAGCGGGGGGTACAATGAGCAGTTCTTC
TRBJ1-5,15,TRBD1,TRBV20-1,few,CSAPPRDRAAEPQHF,TGCAGTGCTCCCCCTAGGGACAGGGCGGCTGAGCCCCAGCATTTT
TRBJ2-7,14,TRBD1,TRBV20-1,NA,CSANEQGAAYEQYF,TGCAGTGCTAATGAACAGGGGGCCGCCTACGAGCAGTACTTC
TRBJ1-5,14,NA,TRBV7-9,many,CASSLGQSNQPQHF,TGTGCCAGCAGCCTCGGACAGAGCAATCAGCCCCAGCATTTT
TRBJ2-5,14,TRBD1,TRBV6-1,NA,CASARQGGQETQYF,TGTGCCAGCGCCCGACAGGGTGGGCAAGAGACCCAGTACTTC
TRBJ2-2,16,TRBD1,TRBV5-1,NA,CASCPIPTGGTGELFF,TGCGCCAGCTGCCCCATACCGACAGGGGGCACCGGGGAGCTGTTTTTT
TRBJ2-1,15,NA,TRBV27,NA,CASTSWNRGSGEQFF,TGTGCCAGCACCTCCTGGAATCGGGGGTCGGGGGAGCAGTTCTTC
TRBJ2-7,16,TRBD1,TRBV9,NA,CASSTAAGTGWDEQYF,TGTGCCAGCAGCACTGCGGCCGGGACAGGGTGGGACGAGCAGTACTTC